The entry below gives a single T cell receptor (beta chain) sequence along with its context. From the 5' RACE reads, TCRdb called clonotypes with MiXCR, one entry per CDR3 protein. This sample has about 360,000 distinct CDR3 sequences, with 20% to 25% found just once. Trimming cost V 1 base and J 5 bases, with 9 bases left between them. The CDR3 sequence is 13 residues long. Germline assignment: CDR1 SGHTA and CDR2 FQGNSA. The data stem from a study of CD8 T cells in ankylosing spondylitis. The origin of this receptor is a male donor with ankylosing spondylitis or in good health (not recorded which). The sequencing input was blood, either unsorted or a sorted T cell fraction (not recorded which). The chain links TRBV7-2 to TRBJ2-7, with D possibly TRBD2 on 6 matching bases. The CDR3 bases are TGTGCCAGCAGCTTAGTATCGGGGGACGAGCAGTACTTC. This encodes CASSLVSGDEQYF.